This TCR beta chain was profiled in a study of T-cell memory formation after mild COVID-19 (dated by TCRdb to the early 2020s). In the study overall: TCR sequence clusters from the two donors were largely donor specific. T-cell clones expanding and contracting after mild COVID-19 in two donors were tracked by longitudinal TCRalpha and TCRbeta repertoire sequencing. Two young, previously healthy adult volunteers, one female and one male, were included in the cohort. Results and caveats for the whole study, not just this receptor: Contracting CD4+ clones turned up mainly in the CM and EM memory subsets, whereas EMRA was where CD8+ clones were enriched. Some responding clones were detected in pre-infection memory, suggesting pre-existing cross-reactive memory T cells joined the SARS-CoV-2 response. The study included only a couple of mild cases, and larger cohorts that include severe cases with pre-infection samples were judged to be necessary. Whether the second-wave clones peaking on day 37 were SARS-CoV-2 specific was not confirmed. Clones that contracted from day 15 to 85 showed balanced CD4/CD8 phenotypes, whereas a second wave of clones that expanded from day 15 to 37 leaned towards CD4+.

The germline V gene yields SGHRS for CDR1 and YFSETQ for CDR2. Between the V and J ends, shortened by 4 bases and 2 bases respectively, the junction contains 17 bases. The CDR3 measures 16 amino acids from cysteine to phenylalanine. Only the CDR3 DNA is retained, 48 bases long and in frame from the first base. The reads were generated on an Illumina NovaSeq 6000. TCRalpha and TCRbeta cDNA libraries were constructed by 5'RACE with constant-segment primers, with sample barcodes and unique molecular identifiers being introduced. RNA was extracted from every sample with Trizol reagent. Libraries were amplified in two PCR steps, with a second sample barcode and Illumina TruSeq adapters added in the second step. Libraries were sequenced on an Illumina NovaSeq with 2 x 150 bp paired-end reads. Processing in the source paper ran as follows. Demultiplexing of reads and collapsing into UMI-guided consensus sequences were performed with migec v1.2.7. Using mixcr v2.1.11, UMI consensuses were aligned to TRA and TRB V and J templates and then assembled into clonotypes. Expanded or contracted clonotypes were those called significant by both edgeR and NoisET, with noise models trained on biological replicates. For edgeR calls, a false discovery rate-adjusted p below 0.01 and a log2 fold-change threshold of 1 were applied. As an exploratory analysis of dynamics, max-normalized trajectories of the 1000 most abundant clonotypes were examined with PCA combined with hierarchical clustering. The CD4 or CD8 phenotype of responding clones was assigned using the separately sequenced CD4+ and CD8+ repertoires. Clones were called with MiXCR by TCRdb after fastp trimmed the public reads at Q25, and only in-frame beta chains were retained. Every entry covers one CDR3 protein and lists the most common genes and DNA from its rows. The V and J calls follow TCRdb's processing rather than the paper's. Here the sample has about 340,000 distinct CDR3 sequences; 15% to 20% occur a single time. The top ten clones comprise around 20% of the sample.

Many counts were recorded for this clonotype. Its binding antigen is unknown. Base qualities are not recorded, but no much larger clone differs from it by a single base. Ficoll-Paque density gradient centrifugation was used to isolate PBMCs. Material: PBMCs or a T cell subset sorted from them (not recorded which). The V gene is TRBV5-1 and the J gene is TRBJ2-3; a tentative D call is TRBD2 (5 bases match). This sequence was found in a man aged 18 to 30 who had mild COVID-19 (a few samples of this study predate the infection). The sample titles of this study are shuffled in the database, so cell type and time point are left out; the donor was told from shared clones. CDR3 region: CASSAGQLGPTDTQYF. The nucleotide sequence is given as TGCGCCAGCAGCGCGGGCCAGTTGGGCCCCACAGATACGCAGTATTTT.